This is a list of T cell receptor beta chains from one sample in a study of T cell repertoires in cytomegalovirus infection. No cognate antigen is known for these TCRs. MiXCR, applied by TCRdb to the reads, yields one record per CDR3 protein. The sample comprises roughly 800,000 distinct CDR3 sequences, under 35% of which are singletons, and less than 15% rests with the top ten. Sequencing was performed on cultured CD8+ T cells from PBMCs, taken from culture after CMV antigen stimulation. Receptors were obtained from a human donor in good health (CMV status not recorded). Some clones in this sample may be carry-over from other donors' samples. Both conserved end residues are part of each CDR3. Fields, in order: clone size, V gene, CDR3 length, J gene, CDR3 protein. Some rows have no size entry. The others give once, few or many, or a class for an expanded clone.

few	TRBV4-3	14	TRBJ2-1	CASSQDSLLGEQFF
few	TRBV12-5	18	TRBJ2-3	CASGFSTSGSSSTDTQYF
.	TRBV27	12	TRBJ2-2	CASSGMGGELFF
.	TRBV4-2	16	TRBJ2-1	CASSQIGRDIYNEQFF
few	TRBV7-3	16	TRBJ2-1	CASSLGPRDLGNEQFF
many	TRBV6-2/TRBV6-3	15	TRBJ2-1	CASNQAGQGSNEQFF
many	TRBV6-1	14	TRBJ1-1	CASSEGPGGYEAFF
.	TRBV25-1	14	TRBJ2-1	CASSEWDRGNEQFF
.	TRBV25-1	15	TRBJ1-3	CASSEYTSSGNTIYF
few	TRBV27	14	TRBJ1-2	CASSLRGGFLGYTF
.	TRBV6-5	16	TRBJ1-1	CASSYNSDRKDTEAFF
.	TRBV12-3/TRBV12-4	13	TRBJ1-2	CASSSWSGDGYTF
.	TRBV5-1	14	TRBJ2-1	CASTPTWGDNEQFF
.	TRBV4-3	16	TRBJ2-3	CASSQDGEPPGDTQYF
.	TRBV13	21	TRBJ2-2	CASSSPLGQGNPLTFTGELFF
.	TRBV27	14	TRBJ1-2	CASSYAGREYGYTF
.	TRBV12-3/TRBV12-4	13	TRBJ2-1	CASRNEGYNEQFF
many	TRBV7-9	15	TRBJ2-1	CASSRTFGTYNEQFF
few	TRBV10-3	12	TRBJ2-5	CAAGGAEETQYF
few	TRBV12-3/TRBV12-4	19	TRBJ1-3	CASSFILSGSGPSGNTIYF
few	TRBV6-2/TRBV6-3	14	TRBJ2-5	CASSQGGLEETQYF
.	TRBV7-9	16	TRBJ1-2	CASSHRDRGPDYGYTF
few	TRBV28	13	TRBJ2-7	CASSRDNSYEQYF
few	TRBV27	17	TRBJ2-5	CASRGPGLAGRRETQYF
many	TRBV7-6	15	TRBJ2-5	CASSEGIGPAKAQYF
few	TRBV7-6	15	TRBJ2-7	CASSLGGDTSYEQYF
.	TRBV4-1	17	TRBJ2-2	CASSPLGGLLTTGELFF
few	TRBV2	17	TRBJ1-5	CASSDPGGGISNQPQHF
.	TRBV6-5	15	TRBJ1-2	CASSYSASLGDGYTF
.	TRBV6-2/TRBV6-3	17	TRBJ1-5	CASSPRRIHGSNQPQHF
.	TRBV6-6	15	TRBJ1-5	CASSYPGYSNQPQHF
.	TRBV20-1	11	TRBJ1-1	CSASDYTEAFF
.	TRBV27	14	TRBJ2-2	CASSLSPPRGELFF
.	TRBV6-5	17	TRBJ1-5	CASSQHPRGVLDQPQHF
many	TRBV14	15	TRBJ2-7	CASSQEPGASYEQYF
many	TRBV6-5	15	TRBJ2-1	CASSYGSKTHNEQFF
.	TRBV29-1	13	TRBJ1-1	CSVESGVNTEAFF
few	TRBV6-2/TRBV6-3	14	TRBJ2-1	CASGPLAGYNEQFF
.	TRBV10-1	15	TRBJ2-1	CASSEGLPSYNEQFF
.	TRBV5-5	16	TRBJ2-1	CASSYLGQGIYNEQFF
.	TRBV2	14	TRBJ2-1	CASREGGIDNEQFF
.	TRBV4-1	14	TRBJ2-1	CASSQDIAGNEQFF